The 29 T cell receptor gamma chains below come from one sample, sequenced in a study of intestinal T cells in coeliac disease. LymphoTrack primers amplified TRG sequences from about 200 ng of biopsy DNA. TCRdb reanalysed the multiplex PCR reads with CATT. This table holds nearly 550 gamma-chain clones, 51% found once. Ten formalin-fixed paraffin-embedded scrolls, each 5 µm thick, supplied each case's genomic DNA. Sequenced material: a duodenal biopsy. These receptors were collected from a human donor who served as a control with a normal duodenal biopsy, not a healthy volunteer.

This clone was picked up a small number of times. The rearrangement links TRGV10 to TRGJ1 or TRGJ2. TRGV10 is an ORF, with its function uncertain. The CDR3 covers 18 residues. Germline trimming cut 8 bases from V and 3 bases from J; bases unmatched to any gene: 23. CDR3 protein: CAAWANIKNLEIYYKKLF. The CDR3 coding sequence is TGTGCTGCGTGGGCCAACATAAAAAACCTAGAAATTTATTATAAGAAACTCTTT.

Here the CDR3 DNA reads TGTGCCTTGTGGGAGGTGCTCATTTATAAGAAACTCTTT. It encodes CALWEVLIYKKLF. This chain uses TRGV9 with TRGJ1 or TRGJ2. The V and J ends lost 0 bases and 6 bases, in that order; junction bases with no gene match: 5. The CDR3 has 13 residues. Looked up from germline, CDR1 is GITISATS and CDR2 is ISYDGTV (reference sequence).

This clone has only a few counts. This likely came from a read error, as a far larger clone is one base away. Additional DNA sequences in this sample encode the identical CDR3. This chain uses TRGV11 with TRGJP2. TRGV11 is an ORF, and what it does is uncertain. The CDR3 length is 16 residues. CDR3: CACWIRCRISDWIKTF. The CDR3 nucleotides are TGCGCCTGCTGGATTAGGTGCCGGATTAGTGATTGGATCAAGACGTTT.

The CDR3 coding sequence is TGTGCACCTGGGACGGGTGGACCTTATTATAAGAAACTCTTT. Protein: CAPGTGGPYYKKLF. The genes are TRGV2 and TRGJ1 or TRGJ2. The CDR3 has 14 residues. Germline CDR1 reads EGSNGY; CDR2 reads YDSYNSKV.

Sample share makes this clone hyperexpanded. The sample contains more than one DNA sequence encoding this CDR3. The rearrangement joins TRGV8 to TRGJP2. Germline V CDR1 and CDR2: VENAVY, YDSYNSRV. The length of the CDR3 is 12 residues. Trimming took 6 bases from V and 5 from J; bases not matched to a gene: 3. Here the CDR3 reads CATWSSDWIKTF. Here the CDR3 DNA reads TGTGCCACCTGGTCGAGTGATTGGATCAAGACGTTT.

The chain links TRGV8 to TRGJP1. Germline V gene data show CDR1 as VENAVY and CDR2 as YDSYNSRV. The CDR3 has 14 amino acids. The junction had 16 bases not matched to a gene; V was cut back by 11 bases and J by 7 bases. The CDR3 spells CAMTARARGWFKIF. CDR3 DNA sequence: TGTGCCATGACAGCTCGGGCCCGTGGTTGGTTCAAGATATTT.

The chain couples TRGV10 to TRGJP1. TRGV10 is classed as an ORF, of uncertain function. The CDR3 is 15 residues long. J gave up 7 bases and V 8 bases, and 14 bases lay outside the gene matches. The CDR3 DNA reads TGTGCTGCGTGGGTGGGTGACGGGGATGGTTGGTTCAAGATATTT. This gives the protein CAAWVGDGDGWFKIF.

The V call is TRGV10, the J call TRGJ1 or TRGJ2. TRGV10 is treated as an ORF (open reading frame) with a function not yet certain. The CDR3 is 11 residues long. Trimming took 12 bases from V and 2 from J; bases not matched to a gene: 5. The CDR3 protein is CAARYYYKKLF. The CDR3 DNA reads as TGTGCTGCACGCTATTATTATAAGAAACTCTTT.

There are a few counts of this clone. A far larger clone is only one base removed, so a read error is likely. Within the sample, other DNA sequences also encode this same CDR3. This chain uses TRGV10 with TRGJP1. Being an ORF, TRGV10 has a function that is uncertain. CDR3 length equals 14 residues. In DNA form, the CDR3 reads TGTGCTGCGTGGGATGGGATCACTGGCTGGTTCAAGATATTT. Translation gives CAAWDGITGWFKIF.

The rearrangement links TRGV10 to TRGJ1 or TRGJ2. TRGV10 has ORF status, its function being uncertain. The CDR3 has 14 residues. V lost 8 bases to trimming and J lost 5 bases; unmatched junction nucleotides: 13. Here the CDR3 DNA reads TGTGCTGCGTGGGATTACGACAGGGATTATAAGAAACTCTTT. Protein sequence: CAAWDYDRDYKKLF.

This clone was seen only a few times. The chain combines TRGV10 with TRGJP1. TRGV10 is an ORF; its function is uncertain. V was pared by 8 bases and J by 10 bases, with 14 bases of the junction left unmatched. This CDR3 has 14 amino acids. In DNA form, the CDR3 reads TGTGCTGCGTGGGATGGGCCACTGGTTTGGTTCAAGATATTT. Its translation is CAAWDGPLVWFKIF.

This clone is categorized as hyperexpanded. The CDR3 protein is CAPYYYKKLF. CDR3 bases: TGTGCCCCCTATTATTATAAGAAACTCTTT. The genes are TRGV8 and TRGJ1 or TRGJ2. CDR3 size: 10 residues. Germline CDR1 and CDR2: VENAVY and YDSYNSRV. Trimming took 12 bases from V and 2 from J; bases not matched to a gene: 4.

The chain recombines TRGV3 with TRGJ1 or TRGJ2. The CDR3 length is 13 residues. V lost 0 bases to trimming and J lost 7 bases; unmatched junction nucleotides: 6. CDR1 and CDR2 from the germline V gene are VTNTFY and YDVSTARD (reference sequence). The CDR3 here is CATWDRRAYKKLF. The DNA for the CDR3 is TGTGCCACCTGGGACAGGCGGGCCTATAAGAAACTCTTT.

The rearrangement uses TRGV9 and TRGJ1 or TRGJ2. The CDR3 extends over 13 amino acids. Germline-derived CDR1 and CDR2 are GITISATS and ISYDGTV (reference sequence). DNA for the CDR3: TGTGCTTGCTGGAGGATCAACCTGGGGAGGAAACTCTTT. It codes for CACWRINLGRKLF.

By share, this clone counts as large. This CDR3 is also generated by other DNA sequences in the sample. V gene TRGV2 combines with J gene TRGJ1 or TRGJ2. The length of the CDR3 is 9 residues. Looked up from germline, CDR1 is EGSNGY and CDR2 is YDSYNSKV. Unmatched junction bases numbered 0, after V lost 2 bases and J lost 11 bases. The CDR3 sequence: CATWDEKLF. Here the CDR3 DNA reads TGTGCCACCTGGGACGAGAAACTCTTT.

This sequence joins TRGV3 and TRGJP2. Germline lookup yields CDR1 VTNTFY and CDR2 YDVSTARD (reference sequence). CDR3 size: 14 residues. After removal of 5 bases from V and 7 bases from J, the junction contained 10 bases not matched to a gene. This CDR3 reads CATWGHAVDWIKTF. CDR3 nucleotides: TGTGCCACCTGGGGACACGCAGTTGATTGGATCAAGACGTTT.

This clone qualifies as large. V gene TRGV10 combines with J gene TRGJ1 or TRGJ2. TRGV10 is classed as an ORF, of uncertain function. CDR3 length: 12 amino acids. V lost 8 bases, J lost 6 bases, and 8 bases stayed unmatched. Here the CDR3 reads CAAWEGSYKKLF. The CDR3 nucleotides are TGTGCTGCGTGGGAGGGGTCTTATAAGAAACTCTTT.

The CDR3 DNA is TGTGCTGCGTGCCCGGACCCCGTGTGGTTCAAGATATTT. Protein sequence: CAACPDPVWFKIF. V and J are TRGV10 and TRGJP1. TRGV10 is an ORF, with its function uncertain. The CDR3 has 13 amino acids. Trimming at V came to 9 bases and at J to 11 bases, leaving 13 bases not matched to a gene.

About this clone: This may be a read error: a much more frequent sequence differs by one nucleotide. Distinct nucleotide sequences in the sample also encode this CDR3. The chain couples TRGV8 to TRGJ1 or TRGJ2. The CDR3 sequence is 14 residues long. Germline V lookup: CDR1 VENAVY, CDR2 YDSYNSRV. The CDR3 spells CATWDKGNYYKKLF. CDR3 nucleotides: TGCGCCACCTGGGATAAGGGGAATTATTATAAGAAACTCTTT.

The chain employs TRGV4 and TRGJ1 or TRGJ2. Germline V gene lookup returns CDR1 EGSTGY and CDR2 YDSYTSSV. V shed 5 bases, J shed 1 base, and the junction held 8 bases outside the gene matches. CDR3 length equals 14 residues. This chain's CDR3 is CATWGSGNYYKKLF. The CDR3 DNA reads TGTGCCACCTGGGGATCCGGCAATTATTATAAGAAACTCTTT.

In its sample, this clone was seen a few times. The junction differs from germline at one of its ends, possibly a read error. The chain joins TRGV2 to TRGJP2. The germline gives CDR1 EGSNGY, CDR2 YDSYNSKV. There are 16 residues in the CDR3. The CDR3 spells CATWDGPFSSDWIKTF. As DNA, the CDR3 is TGTGCCACCTGGGACGGGCCATTTAGTAGTGATTGGATCAAGACATTT.

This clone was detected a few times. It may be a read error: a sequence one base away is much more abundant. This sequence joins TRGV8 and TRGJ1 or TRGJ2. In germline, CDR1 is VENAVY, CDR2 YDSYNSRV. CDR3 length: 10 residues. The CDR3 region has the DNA TGTGCCCCCTATTATTATAAGAAACTCTTC. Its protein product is CAPYYYKKLF.

The CDR3 region is CACWIRHIIPTGWFKIF. As DNA, the CDR3 is TGTGCCTGCTGGATTAGGCACATTATACCAACTGGTTGGTTCAAGATATTT. The chain carries TRGV11 and TRGJP1. TRGV11 is identified as an open reading frame with a role that is uncertain. Losses at the gene ends were 0 bases for V and 5 bases for J; bases not matched to a gene: 9. This CDR3 spans 17 amino acids.

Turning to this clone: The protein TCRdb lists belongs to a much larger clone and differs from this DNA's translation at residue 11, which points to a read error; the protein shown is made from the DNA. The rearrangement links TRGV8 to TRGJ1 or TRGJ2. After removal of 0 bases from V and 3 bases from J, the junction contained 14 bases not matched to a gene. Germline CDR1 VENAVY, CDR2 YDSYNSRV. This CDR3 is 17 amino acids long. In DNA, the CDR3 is TGTGCCACCTGGGATAGGCCAAGATGGGCAGGTTATTATAAGAAACTCTTT. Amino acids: CATWDRPRWAGYYKKLF.

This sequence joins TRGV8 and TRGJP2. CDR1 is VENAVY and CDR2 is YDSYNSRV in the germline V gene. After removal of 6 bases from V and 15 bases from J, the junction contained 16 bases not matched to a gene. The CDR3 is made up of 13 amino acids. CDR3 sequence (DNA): TGTGCCACCTGGTCGAGTGATTTGGAAGTCAAGACGTTT. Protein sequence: CATWSSDLEVKTF.

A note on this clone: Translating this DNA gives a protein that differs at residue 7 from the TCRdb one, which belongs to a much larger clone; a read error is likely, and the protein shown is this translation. The CDR3 DNA follows: TGTGCCTGCTGGATTGCTGATTGGTTCAAGATATTT. It specifies CACWIADWFKIF. The genes are TRGV11 and TRGJP1. TRGV11 is an ORF, with its function uncertain. The V gene end was trimmed by 6 bases and the J gene end by 10 bases; junction bases not matched to a gene: 5. This CDR3 is built from 12 residues.

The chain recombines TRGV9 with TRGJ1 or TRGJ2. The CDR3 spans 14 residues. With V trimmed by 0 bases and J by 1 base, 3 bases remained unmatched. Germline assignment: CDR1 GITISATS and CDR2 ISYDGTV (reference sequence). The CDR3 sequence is CALWEVRNYYKKLF. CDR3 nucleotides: TGTGCCTTGTGGGAGGTGCGAAATTATTATAAGAAACTCTTT.

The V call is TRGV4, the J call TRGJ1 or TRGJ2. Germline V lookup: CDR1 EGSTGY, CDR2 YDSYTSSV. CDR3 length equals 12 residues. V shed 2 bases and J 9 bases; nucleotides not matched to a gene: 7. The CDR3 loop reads CATWDERVKKLF. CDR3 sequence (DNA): TGTGCCACCTGGGATGAACGGGTTAAGAAACTCTTT.

CDR3 nucleotides: TGTGCTGCGTGGGGAGGGGGTCTTATAAAGAAACTCTTT. Translating gives CAAWGGGLIKKLF. The rearrangement joins TRGV10 to TRGJ1 or TRGJ2. TRGV10 counts as an open reading frame of uncertain function. This CDR3 comprises 13 residues. V gave up 8 bases and J gave up 10 bases; unmatched junction bases: 15.